Below, 20 T cell receptor beta chains from the same sample are listed, as sequenced in a study of graft-versus-host responses after intestinal transplantation. Assay used: immunoSEQ multiplex PCR; TCRdb lists only in-frame clones, some missing. This table has under 85,000 clones, less than 95% appearing once. These receptors have no identified antigens. This specimen was unstimulated CD8+ T cells sorted from spleen or lymph node cells, taken before intestinal transplant. The source is a human donor who received an intestinal transplant.

The CDR3 is CASVTGNTEAFF. Written as DNA, the CDR3 is TGTGCCAGCGTTACAGGGAACACTGAAGCTTTCTTT. J is TRBJ1-1 and V is TRBV7-9; possible D gene TRBD1, 5 bases. This CDR3 comprises 12 residues. Trimming pared 8 bases from V and 1 base from J, leaving 8 bases between. Germline V gives CDR1 SEHNR, CDR2 FQNEAQ (reference sequence). The full variable domain, rest sourced from reference TRBV7-9 and TRBJ1-1, is DTGVSQNPRHKITKRGQNVTFRCDPISEHNRLYWYRQTLGQGPEFLTYFQNEAQLEKSRLLSDRFSAERPKGSFSTLEIQRTEQGDSAMYLCASVTGNTEAFFGQGTRLTVV.

This chain joins TRBV5-6 and TRBJ2-1, with 7 positions matching TRBD1. Germline V gene data show CDR1 as SGHDT and CDR2 as YYEEEE. Unmatched junction bases numbered 7, after V lost 3 bases and J lost 4 bases. The CDR3 length is 15 residues. CDR3 amino acids: CASSSDRRTYNEQFF. The CDR3 bases are TGTGCCAGCAGCTCGGACAGGAGGACTTACAATGAGCAGTTCTTC. Full variable domain (remainder filled in from reference TRBV5-6 and TRBJ2-1): DAGVTQSPTHLIKTRGQQVTLRCSPKSGHDTVSWYQQALGQGPQFIFQYYEEEERQRGNFPDRFSGHQFPNYSSELNVNALLLGDSALYLCASSSDRRTYNEQFFGPGTRLTVL.

The gene calls are TRBV10-3 and TRBJ1-6; 10 bases match TRBD1. The CDR3 runs 16 residues. The ends lost 2 bases at V and 5 bases at J; junction bases unmatched: 3. From germline, CDR1 is ENHRY and CDR2 SYGVKD. This chain's CDR3 is CAISEPGTGDNSPLHF. The DNA for the CDR3 is TGTGCCATCAGTGAGCCGGGGACAGGGGATAATTCACCCCTCCACTTT.

The CDR3 DNA sequence: TGTGCCAGCAGCCAAAGACAGGGTTTCGGGCAGCCCCAGCATTTT. It yields the protein CASSQRQGFGQPQHF. V and J are TRBV6-5 and TRBJ1-5; TRBD1 aligns across 7 bases. J was trimmed by 7 bases and V by 6 bases; bases with no gene match: 12. The CDR3 has 15 amino acids. CDR1 and CDR2 (germline): MNHEY, SVGAGI.

This rearrangement joins TRBV27 to TRBJ2-7, with D maybe TRBD1 (5 bases). Germline V gene lookup returns CDR1 MNHEY and CDR2 SMNVEV (reference sequence). The CDR3 totals 15 residues. The V gene lost 5 bases and the J gene lost 4 bases, with 18 bases spanning the gap. The CDR3: CASSPTTGYGYEQYF. Written as DNA, the CDR3 is TGTGCCAGCAGTCCCACCACAGGATACGGTTACGAGCAGTACTTC.

Only a few counts were recorded for this clone. The genes are TRBV30 and TRBJ2-2, with 7 bases that match TRBD1. The CDR3 has 14 residues. Germline CDR1 reads GTSNPN; CDR2 reads SVGIG (reference sequence). J gave up 3 bases and V 0 bases, and 1 base lay outside the gene matches. This CDR3 is CAWSVDRDTGELFF. The CDR3 DNA is TGTGCCTGGAGTGTAGACAGGGACACCGGGGAGCTGTTTTTT.

This clone was seen a few times. This sequence joins TRBV19 and TRBJ1-1, with 10 bases matching TRBD1. In germline, CDR1 is LNHDA, CDR2 SQIVND (reference sequence). The V and J ends lost 8 bases and 6 bases, in that order; junction bases with no gene match: 9. CDR3 length equals 14 residues. The CDR3 region has the DNA TGTGCCAGTTTTGCGGACAGGGGGGTGCCTGAAGCTTTCTTT. The encoded protein is CASFADRGVPEAFF.

The rearrangement links TRBV5-1 to TRBJ2-1, with D perhaps TRBD2 (7 bases). The CDR3 runs 12 residues. The V end was cut by 6 bases, the J end by 9 bases, with 13 bases between. Germline V gene sequence: CDR1 SGHRS, CDR2 YFSETQ. The CDR3 sequence: CASKEGGLEQFF. The CDR3 region has the DNA TGCGCCAGCAAGGAGGGGGGGCTTGAGCAGTTCTTC.

The chain carries TRBV5-8 and TRBJ1-1; 7 bases line up with TRBD1. The CDR3 runs 13 residues. CDR1 and CDR2 (germline): SGHTS, YDEGEE. Trimming cost V 3 bases and J 5 bases; bases outside gene matches: 4. The CDR3 DNA follows: TGTGCCAGCAGCTCAGGGGGTCGAACTGAAGCTTTCTTT. Translation gives CASSSGGRTEAFF.

Here the CDR3 reads CASRPGRVPSNQPQHF. CDR3 DNA: TGTGCCAGCAGGCCAGGCAGGGTTCCTAGCAATCAGCCCCAGCATTTT. The chain joins TRBV6-6 to TRBJ1-5, with D possibly matching TRBD1 (5 bases). The V and J ends lost 6 bases and 0 bases respectively, with 15 bases between them. The CDR3 has 16 residues. Germline V gene data show CDR1 as MNHNY and CDR2 as SVGAGI (reference sequence).

The rearrangement links TRBV29-1 to TRBJ1-1, with D unclear. The V end lost 1 base, the J end lost 1 base, and 7 bases lay between the germline ends. This CDR3 is 13 amino acids long. The V gene's germline CDR1 is SQVTM and CDR2 ANQGSEA. CDR3 DNA: TGCAGCGTTGAAGGGGCAGCGAACACTGAAGCTTTCTTT. It encodes CSVEGAANTEAFF.

This rearrangement joins TRBV7-2 to TRBJ1-1; the D is unclear. V was cut by 0 bases and J by 0 bases, with 11 bases left in between. Germline CDR1 reads SGHTA; CDR2 reads FQGNSA. The CDR3 runs 16 residues. CDR3 loop: CASSLAHRSLNTEAFF. In nucleotides, the CDR3 is TGTGCCAGCAGCTTAGCGCACCGGAGCCTGAACACTGAAGCTTTCTTT.

The J gene is TRBJ2-1, the V gene TRBV9; 10 bases are a match to TRBD1. This CDR3 has 13 residues. Trimming at V came to 9 bases and at J to 7 bases, leaving 7 bases not matched to a gene. CDR1 is SGDLS, CDR2 YYNGEE, per germline. In DNA form, the CDR3 reads TGTGCCACCGGACAGGGGGGACTAAATGAGCAGTTCTTC. Protein sequence: CATGQGGLNEQFF.

The chain carries TRBV11-2 and TRBJ2-1; D perhaps matches TRBD1 (5 bases). The CDR3 is made up of 16 amino acids. Deletions cut 5 bases from V and 5 bases from J, with 19 bases between. CDR1 is SGHAT, CDR2 FQNNGV, per germline. The CDR3 DNA sequence: TGTGCCAGCAGCCACCCCCAGGGTACGGGCCACAATGAGCAGTTCTTC. This sequence encodes CASSHPQGTGHNEQFF. The full variable domain, rest sourced from reference TRBV11-2 and TRBJ2-1, is EAGVAQSPRYKIIEKRQSVAFWCNPISGHATLYWYQQILGQGPKLLIQFQNNGVVDDSQLPKDRFSAERLKGVDSTLKIQPAKLEDSAVYLCASSHPQGTGHNEQFFGPGTRLTVL.

V usage is TRBV4-1 and J usage is TRBJ2-7; D is perhaps TRBD1 (6 bases). CDR1 and CDR2 from the germline V gene are MGHRA and YSYEKL. The CDR3 totals 15 residues. V lost 0 bases to trimming and J lost 2 bases, with 11 bases between them. In nucleotides, the CDR3 is TGCGCCAGCAGCCAAGACAGGGGCGCAACCTACGAGCAGTACTTC. Encoded protein: CASSQDRGATYEQYF.

This chain uses TRBV5-5 with TRBJ2-7, with 8 bases fitting TRBD1. The ends lost 4 bases at V and 5 bases at J; junction bases unmatched: 8. The V gene's germline CDR1 is SGHKS and CDR2 YYEKEE (reference sequence). The CDR3 contains 14 residues. In DNA, the CDR3 is TGTGCCAGCAGCCCTGGACAGGGTCAGGACGAGCAGTACTTC. It yields the protein CASSPGQGQDEQYF. The full variable domain, rest sourced from reference TRBV5-5 and TRBJ2-7, is DAGVTQSPTHLIKTRGQQVTLRCSPISGHKSVSWYQQVLGQGPQFIFQYYEKEERGRGNFPDRFSARQFPNYSSELNVNALLLGDSALYLCASSPGQGQDEQYFGPGTRLTVT.

V usage is TRBV27 and J usage is TRBJ2-1; TRBD2 might be the D (5 bases). Trimming removed 7 bases at V and 5 bases at J, with 12 bases between. Per the germline V gene, CDR1 is MNHEY and CDR2 is SMNVEV (reference sequence). The CDR3 loop spans 13 amino acids. CDR3 amino acids: CASIAAGDNEQFF. CDR3 coding DNA: TGTGCCAGCATCGCCGCCGGGGACAATGAGCAGTTCTTC.

The chain links TRBV19 to TRBJ1-5; unclear D gene. CDR1 is LNHDA and CDR2 is SQIVND in the germline V gene (reference sequence). The length of the CDR3 is 14 residues. Trimming removed 6 bases from V and 1 base from J, with 10 bases in between. As DNA, the CDR3 is TGTGCCAGTAGAACCTCGGGGAGCAATCAGCCCCAGCATTTT. As protein: CASRTSGSNQPQHF.

The chain recombines TRBV6-5 with TRBJ2-1, with TRBD1 identical over 11 bases. V shed 8 bases and J 9 bases; nucleotides not matched to a gene: 3. The germline V gene encodes CDR1 MNHEY and CDR2 SVGAGI. This CDR3 comprises 12 residues. The CDR3, as DNA: TGTGCCAGCGGGGACAGGGGGGGTGAGCAGTTCTTC. Protein: CASGDRGGEQFF.

The rearrangement joins TRBV4-1 to TRBJ1-2; D unresolved. The CDR3 has 13 amino acids. V lost 3 bases and J lost 3, with 8 bases in between. The germline V gene has CDR1 MGHRA and CDR2 YSYEKL. The CDR3 DNA follows: TGCGCCAGCAGCCAGGGGAGGGACTATGGCTACACCTTC. Protein product: CASSQGRDYGYTF.